This T cell receptor (beta chain) was captured in a study of T cell clusters in autoimmune cytopenias. By frequency, this clonotype registers medium-sized. TRB was amplified by touch-down multiplex PCR, primer pools A and B combined. TCRdb processed the multiplex PCR reads again and assigns one entry to each CDR3 protein, with no DNA. The sample table sets out 6,000 to 7,000 distinct CDR3 sequences. TRB was amplified from roughly 250 ng of peripheral blood genomic DNA per sample. The CDR3 runs to 16 residues. Germline assignment: CDR1 MNHNS and CDR2 SASEGT. These same data were also listed under a study on T cell repertoires in aging, cancer and after chemotherapy.

The chain carries TRBV6-1 and TRBJ2-5; TCRdb reports TRBD2, a call that lacks DNA to check it against. The sample consisted of peripheral blood. The receptor's source is a human donor in good health. The CDR3 sequence is CASPPLLGRSQETQYF.